The source of this TCR beta chain is a study of blood T cell repertoires in COVID-19. Study-wide background: The analysed material was cDNA or gDNA that came from T cells, B-cell-depleted T cells, or PBMCs.

The CDR3 spans 15 residues. Trimming cost V 5 bases and J 7 bases; bases outside gene matches: 7. In germline, CDR1 is LNHDA, CDR2 SQIVND (reference sequence). This table comes from immunoSEQ multiplex PCR, and its TCRdb copy is limited to in-frame clones, with some not included. The sample contains about 52,000 clones, 82% of which appear only once. The sequencing input was peripheral blood. This chain links TRBV19 with TRBJ2-1; 11 nucleotides match TRBD2. The sequence derives from a man of 80 years or more with COVID-19, enrolled during active disease. The CDR3 sequence: CASSDPSGRRNEQFF. In nucleotides, the CDR3 is TGTGCCAGTAGTGACCCTAGCGGGAGGAGGAATGAGCAGTTCTTC. The full variable domain, in which reference TRBV19 and TRBJ2-1 provide the parts outside the CDR3, is DGGITQSPKYLFRKEGQNVTLSCEQNLNHDAMYWYRQDPGQGLRLIYYSQIVNDFQKGDIAEGYSVSREKKESFPLTVTSAQKNPTAFYLCASSDPSGRRNEQFFGPGTRLTVL.